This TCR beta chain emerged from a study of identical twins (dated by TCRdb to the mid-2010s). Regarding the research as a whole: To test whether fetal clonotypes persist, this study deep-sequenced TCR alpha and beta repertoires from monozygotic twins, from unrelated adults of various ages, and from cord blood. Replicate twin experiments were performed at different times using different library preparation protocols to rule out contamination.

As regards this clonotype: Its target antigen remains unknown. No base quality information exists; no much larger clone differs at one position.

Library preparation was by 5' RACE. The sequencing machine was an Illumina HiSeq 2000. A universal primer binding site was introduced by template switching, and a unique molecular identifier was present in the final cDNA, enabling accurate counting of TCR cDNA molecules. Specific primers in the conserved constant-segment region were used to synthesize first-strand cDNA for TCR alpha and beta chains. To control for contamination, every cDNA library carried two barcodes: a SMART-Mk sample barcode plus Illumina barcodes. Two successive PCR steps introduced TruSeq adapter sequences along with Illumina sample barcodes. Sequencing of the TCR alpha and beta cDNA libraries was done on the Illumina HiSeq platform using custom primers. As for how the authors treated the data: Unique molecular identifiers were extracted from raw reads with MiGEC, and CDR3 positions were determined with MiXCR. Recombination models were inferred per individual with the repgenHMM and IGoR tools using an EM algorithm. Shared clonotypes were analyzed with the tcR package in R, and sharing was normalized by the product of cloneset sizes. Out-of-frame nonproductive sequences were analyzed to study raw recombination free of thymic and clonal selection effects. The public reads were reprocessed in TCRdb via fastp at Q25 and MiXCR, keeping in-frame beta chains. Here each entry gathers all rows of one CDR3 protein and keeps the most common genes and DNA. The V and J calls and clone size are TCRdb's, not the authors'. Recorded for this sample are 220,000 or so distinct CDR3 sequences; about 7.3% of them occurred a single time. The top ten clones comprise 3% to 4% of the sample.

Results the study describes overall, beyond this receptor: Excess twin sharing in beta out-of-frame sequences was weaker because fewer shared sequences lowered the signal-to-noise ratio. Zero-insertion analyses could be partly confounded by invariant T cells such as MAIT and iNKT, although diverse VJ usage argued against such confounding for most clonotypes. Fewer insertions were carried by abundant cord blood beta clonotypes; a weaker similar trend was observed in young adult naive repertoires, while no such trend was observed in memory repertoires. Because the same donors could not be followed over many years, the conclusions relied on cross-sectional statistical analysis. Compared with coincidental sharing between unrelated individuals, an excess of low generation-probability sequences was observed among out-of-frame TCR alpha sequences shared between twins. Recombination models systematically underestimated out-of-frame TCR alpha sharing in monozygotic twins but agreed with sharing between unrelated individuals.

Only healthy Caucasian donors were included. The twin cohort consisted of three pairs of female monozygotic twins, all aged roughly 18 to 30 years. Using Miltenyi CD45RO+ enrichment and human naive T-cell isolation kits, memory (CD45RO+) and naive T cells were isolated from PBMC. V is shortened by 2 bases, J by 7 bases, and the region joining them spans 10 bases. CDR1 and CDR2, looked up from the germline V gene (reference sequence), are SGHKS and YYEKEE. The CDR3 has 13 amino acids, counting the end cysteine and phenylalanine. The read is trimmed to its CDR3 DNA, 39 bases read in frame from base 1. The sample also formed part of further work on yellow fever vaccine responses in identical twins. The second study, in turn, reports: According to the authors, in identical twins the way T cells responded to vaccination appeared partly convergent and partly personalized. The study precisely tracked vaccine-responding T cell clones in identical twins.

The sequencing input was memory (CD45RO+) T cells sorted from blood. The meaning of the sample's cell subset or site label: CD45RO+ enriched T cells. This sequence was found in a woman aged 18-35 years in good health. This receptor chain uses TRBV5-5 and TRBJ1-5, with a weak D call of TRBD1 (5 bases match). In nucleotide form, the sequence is TGTGCCAGCAGCTTACGAAGGGGACAGCCCCAGCATTTT. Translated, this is CASSLRRGQPQHF.